Below, 26 T cell receptor beta chains from the same sample are listed, as sequenced in a study of PD-1 blockade in classical Hodgkin lymphoma. TCRdb's copy holds only in-frame clones and misses some; the assay was immunoSEQ multiplex PCR. The table shows approximately 70,000 clones, with 90% to 95% occurring only once. After autologous stem cell transplantation all patients relapsed, and prior brentuximab vedotin exposure differed between cohorts. This specimen was peripheral blood mononuclear cells (PBMCs), taken at baseline. All receptors derive from a human donor with classical Hodgkin lymphoma.

The gene calls are TRBV7-9 and TRBJ2-1, with 12 bases matching TRBD2. From germline, CDR1 is SEHNR and CDR2 FQNEAQ (reference sequence). This CDR3 comprises 17 residues. Unmatched junction bases numbered 8, after V lost 5 bases and J lost 3 bases. DNA of the CDR3: TGTGCCAGCAGCCCTTCACTAGCGGGGGGAAACTACAATGAGCAGTTCTTC. It codes for CASSPSLAGGNYNEQFF.

This chain connects TRBV6-1 to TRBJ2-1; 14 bases are a match to TRBD2. Trimming cost V 6 bases and J 9 bases; bases outside gene matches: 7. The CDR3 spans 15 residues. The germline gives CDR1 MNHNS, CDR2 SASEGT. The chain's CDR3 is CASRLTSGRAAEQFF. CDR3 nucleotides: TGTGCCAGCAGATTGACTAGCGGGAGGGCCGCTGAGCAGTTCTTC.

CDR3: CASSQAPDSNQPQHF. Here the CDR3 DNA reads TGTGCCAGCAGCCAAGCGCCGGATAGCAATCAGCCCCAGCATTTT. This chain uses TRBV4-2 with TRBJ1-5, with no clear D. The V end lost 1 base, the J end lost 0 bases, and 7 bases lay between the germline ends. CDR3 length equals 15 residues. From germline, CDR1 is LGHNA and CDR2 YNFKEQ.

V usage is TRBV5-1 and J usage is TRBJ2-7; D gene uncertain. The germline gives CDR1 SGHRS, CDR2 YFSETQ. The CDR3 has 14 amino acids. The germline V and J ends were trimmed by 2 bases and 2 bases, with 11 bases remaining between them. This CDR3 is CASSLRVPTYEQYF. The CDR3 bases are TGCGCCAGCAGCTTAAGGGTTCCGACCTACGAGCAGTACTTC.

The chain carries TRBV29-1 and TRBJ2-7, with TRBD2 matching 13 bases. V was clipped by 1 base and J by 7 bases; unmatched bases: 16. The CDR3 is made up of 18 amino acids. Germline CDR1 SQVTM, CDR2 ANQGSEA. The CDR3 DNA sequence: TGCAGCGTTGAAGCTACAGGGGGAGGACTAGCGGGAGTACGTGAGCAGTACTTC. Its translation is CSVEATGGGLAGVREQYF.

This clone was counted a single time. J is TRBJ2-2 and V is TRBV7-3; D not certain. The CDR3 has 14 amino acids. Germline CDR1 reads SGHTA; CDR2 reads FQGTGA. V lost 2 bases to trimming and J lost 4 bases, with 8 bases between them. The CDR3 DNA follows: TGTGCCAGCAGCTTAGATCCCGCCACCGGGGAGCTGTTTTTT. The encoded protein is CASSLDPATGELFF.

The chain combines TRBV30 with TRBJ1-2, with D perhaps TRBD1 (6 bases). Germline values: CDR1 GTSNPN, CDR2 SVGIG (reference sequence). Trimming shortened V by 1 base and J by 6 bases, and 12 bases separated the two germline ends. This CDR3 is built from 13 residues. The CDR3: CAWSAGAGHGYTF. CDR3 DNA: TGTGCCTGGAGTGCGGGGGCAGGGCATGGCTACACCTTC.

The chain employs TRBV6-5 and TRBJ2-2; 9 nucleotides align to TRBD2. This CDR3 is 15 amino acids long. V lost 6 bases, J lost 7 bases, and 9 bases stayed unmatched. Per the germline V gene, CDR1 is MNHEY and CDR2 is SVGAGI. The CDR3 here is CASSPERGAVGELFF. CDR3 nucleotides: TGTGCCAGCAGCCCGGAGCGGGGGGCCGTCGGGGAGCTGTTTTTT.

The genes are TRBV21-1 and TRBJ2-2; TRBD1 is taken as the D call from the table, unchecked against the DNA. TRBV21-1 is marked as a pseudogene. There are 15 residues in the CDR3. The CDR3 DNA sequence: TGTGCCAGCAGCAAAAAGGGGGTCGACACCGGGGAGCTGTTTTTT. Amino acid sequence: CASSKKGVDTGELFF.

V is TRBV27 and J is TRBJ1-1; D is perhaps TRBD1 (5 bases). The germline gives CDR1 MNHEY, CDR2 SMNVEV (reference sequence). The CDR3 totals 17 residues. Trimming left V 1 base short and J 2 bases short, with 17 bases between. The CDR3 spells CASSLYPSAGTNTEAFF. The CDR3 DNA reads as TGTGCCAGCAGTTTATATCCCTCGGCAGGGACCAACACTGAAGCTTTCTTT.

V usage is TRBV2 and J usage is TRBJ2-2; 10 bases align to TRBD2. Germline values: CDR1 SNHLY, CDR2 FYNNEI. The CDR3 totals 15 residues. After removal of 6 bases from V and 6 bases from J, the junction contained 7 bases not matched to a gene. CDR3 DNA sequence: TGTGCCAGCAGGCGTCCTAGCGGGAGTCCCGGGGAGCTGTTTTTT. As protein: CASRRPSGSPGELFF.

This chain connects TRBV28 to TRBJ1-1; D uncertain. Between the trimmed V and J ends, which lost 3 bases and 0 bases, there was a span of 8 bases. The germline V gene has CDR1 MDHEN and CDR2 SYDVKM. The CDR3 totals 14 residues. The CDR3 is CASSFWRMNTEAFF. The CDR3 DNA reads TGTGCCAGCAGTTTCTGGCGGATGAACACTGAAGCTTTCTTT.

The genes are TRBV11-2 and TRBJ2-7; 7 bases are shared with TRBD2. This CDR3 region has 15 residues. Losses at the gene ends were 6 bases for V and 2 bases for J; bases not matched to a gene: 10. Germline assignment: CDR1 SGHAT and CDR2 FQNNGV. In nucleotides, the CDR3 is TGTGCCAGCAGTTTCGGACTAGAGGCCCCCTACGAGCAGTACTTC. Translation: CASSFGLEAPYEQYF.

The chain combines TRBV7-2 with TRBJ2-7; D not resolved. The CDR3 consists of 12 residues. CDR1 is SGHTA and CDR2 is FQGNSA in the germline V gene. Trimming stripped 2 bases from V and 4 bases from J, with 6 bases between. The CDR3 DNA follows: TGTGCCAGCAGCTTATCGTCATACGAGCAGTACTTC. This sequence encodes CASSLSSYEQYF. Using reference TRBV7-2 and TRBJ2-7 for the parts outside the CDR3, the full variable domain is GAGVSQSPSNKVTEKGKDVELRCDPISGHTALYWYRQSLGQGLEFLIYFQGNSAPDKSGLPSDRFSAERTGGSVSTLTIQRTQQEDSAVYLCASSLSSYEQYFGPGTRLTVT.

The chain is built from TRBV28 and TRBJ2-7; 7 bases agree with TRBD2. Per the germline V gene, CDR1 is MDHEN and CDR2 is SYDVKM. The J segment lost 1 base and the V segment lost 3 bases, leaving 9 bases of the junction unmatched. The CDR3 is 16 amino acids. The CDR3 loop is CASSFIPQGGSYEQYF. CDR3 bases: TGTGCCAGCAGTTTTATCCCCCAGGGAGGGTCCTACGAGCAGTACTTC.

About this clone: A junction boundary mismatches the germline segment, possibly from a read error. The rearrangement links TRBV7-2 to TRBJ2-1; 7 positions match TRBD2. The CDR3 extends over 15 amino acids. CDR1 is SGHTA and CDR2 is FQGNSA in the germline V gene. The CDR3 bases are TGTGCCAACAGCTTAGCCGGGGGGTCCTACAATGAGCAGTTCTTC. Translated, it gives CANSLAGGSYNEQFF.

This chain joins TRBV9 and TRBJ2-3; 9 bases match TRBD1. After removal of 3 bases from V and 6 bases from J, the junction contained 11 bases not matched to a gene. Per the germline V gene, CDR1 is SGDLS and CDR2 is YYNGEE. CDR3 length equals 16 residues. The CDR3 nucleotides read TGTGCCAGCAGCGATAATCTGGGGACAGGGTCCGATACGCAGTATTTT. Encoded protein: CASSDNLGTGSDTQYF.

This chain links TRBV7-2 with TRBJ2-7; TRBD2 might be the D (6 bases). The germline CDR1 and CDR2 sequences are SGHTA and FQGNSA. The length of the CDR3 is 18 residues. Trimming removed 1 base from V and 0 bases from J, with 19 bases in between. The CDR3 is CASSLGVLGLLPSYEQYF. The CDR3 coding sequence is TGTGCCAGCAGCTTAGGAGTCTTGGGACTCCTACCCTCCTACGAGCAGTACTTC.

The chain carries TRBV27 and TRBJ1-6; weak D call: TRBD1 (6 bases). Germline values: CDR1 MNHEY, CDR2 SMNVEV (reference sequence). V dropped 6 bases and J dropped 10 bases, with 19 bases sitting between them. This CDR3 has 15 amino acids. The CDR3 sequence is CASSPGGPLGSPLHF. The DNA of the CDR3 is TGTGCCAGCAGCCCTGGGGGGCCCTTAGGATCACCCCTCCACTTT.

The V and J genes are TRBV5-5 and TRBJ1-2; no reliable D call. Germline assignment: CDR1 SGHKS and CDR2 YYEKEE (reference sequence). The CDR3 has 11 amino acids. V lost 4 bases, J lost 3 bases, and 4 bases lay in between. The CDR3 spells CASSRDYGYTF. The CDR3 nucleotides read TGTGCCAGCAGCCGAGACTATGGCTACACCTTC.

J is TRBJ2-7 and V is TRBV7-2; tentative D call: TRBD2 (6 bases). With 6 bases removed from V and 2 bases from J, the gap between germline ends came to 11 bases. The CDR3 spans 13 residues. The germline CDR1 and CDR2 sequences are SGHTA and FQGNSA. The CDR3 spells CASRPTRTYEQYF. DNA for the CDR3: TGTGCCAGCAGGCCGACTAGAACCTACGAGCAGTACTTC.

The chain joins TRBV18 to TRBJ2-1, with 7 bases lining up with TRBD1. The germline CDR1 and CDR2 sequences are KGHSH and LQKENI. V was clipped by 4 bases and J by 1 base; unmatched bases: 1. CDR3 length equals 14 residues. The chain's CDR3 is CASSRDSSYNEQFF. CDR3 bases: TGTGCCAGCTCACGGGACAGTTCCTACAATGAGCAGTTCTTC.

V usage is TRBV7-3 and J usage is TRBJ2-7; D call uncertain. Germline CDR1 SGHTA, CDR2 FQGTGA. The V gene lost 8 bases and the J gene lost 2 bases, with 16 bases spanning the gap. The CDR3 extends over 14 amino acids. CDR3 protein: CASAPGPSTYEQYF. The CDR3 nucleotides read TGTGCCAGCGCCCCCGGGCCCTCCACCTACGAGCAGTACTTC.

The J gene is TRBJ1-5, the V gene TRBV28, with 8 bases identical to TRBD1. Germline values: CDR1 MDHEN, CDR2 SYDVKM. J was trimmed by 2 bases and V by 6 bases; bases with no gene match: 3. The CDR3 consists of 14 residues. In DNA form, the CDR3 reads TGTGCCAGCAGGGCACAGGGGGGCAATCAGCCCCAGCATTTT. It encodes CASRAQGGNQPQHF.

The V and J genes are TRBV2 and TRBJ1-3, with 7 positions matching TRBD1. CDR3 length: 19 residues. Trimming removed 2 bases from V and 0 bases from J; junction bases left unmatched: 13. The germline V gene has CDR1 SNHLY and CDR2 FYNNEI. CDR3 in amino acids: CASSESLLGTADSGNTIYF. CDR3 nucleotides: TGTGCCAGCAGTGAATCCTTGTTAGGGACAGCCGACTCTGGAAACACCATATATTTT.

The chain carries TRBV6-8 and TRBJ2-2; D might be TRBD2 (6 bases). CDR1 is MNHGY, CDR2 SAAAGT, per germline. The V end was cut by 4 bases, the J end by 4 bases, with 28 bases between. CDR3 length equals 20 residues. CDR3 in DNA: TGTGCCAGCAGTTCCGCTTCTTGGGGACTCTCCGGTTCGGGCACCGGGGAGCTGTTTTTT. It specifies CASSSASWGLSGSGTGELFF.